These 10 T cell receptor beta chains share one sample of origin, sequenced in a study of T cells in Graves' hyperthyroidism and ophthalmopathy. Amplification yielded TCR beta CDR3 regions, with RNA transcripts as the source. In the first-round RT-PCR of the TCR CDR3, the HTBI primer set was used. One entry per CDR3 protein, called by TCRdb with MiXCR from the multiplex PCR reads. The table shows about 420,000 distinct CDR3 sequences, with 15% to 19% occurring only once. The sequencing sample was made of blood. The receptors here all came from a young woman with Graves' hyperthyroidism.

Concerning this clonotype itself: At one end, the junction sequence differs from germline, possibly due to a read error. The V call is TRBV7-7, the J call TRBJ2-5, with 8 nucleotides matching TRBD2. The CDR3 extends over 21 amino acids. Germline V CDR1 and CDR2: SSHAT, FNYEAQ (reference sequence). Here the CDR3 reads CASSLGPYLREASPREETQYF. CDR3 bases: TGTGCTAGCAGCCTCGGGCCTTATCTGCGGGAGGCTTCCCCGCGTGAAGAGACCCAGTACTTC. Drawing the rest from reference TRBV7-7 and TRBJ2-5, the complete variable domain is GAGVSQSPRYKVTKRGQDVTLRCDPISSHATLYWYQQALGQGPEFLTYFNYEAQPDKSGLPSDRFSAERPEGSISTLTIQRTEQRDSAMYRCASSLGPYLREASPREETQYFGPGTRLLVL.

This clonotype was detected ten times or more. The rearrangement uses TRBV28 and TRBJ2-7; 7 bases match TRBD1. With 5 bases clipped from V and 1 base from J, the junction kept 8 bases outside the gene matches. CDR1 and CDR2 from the germline V gene are MDHEN and SYDVKM. This CDR3 region has 15 residues. The CDR3 reads CASSLPGQQSYEQYF. The CDR3, as DNA: TGTGCCAGCAGTCTGCCGGGACAGCAATCCTACGAGCAGTACTTC.

This chain uses TRBV19 with TRBJ2-2; perhaps D is TRBD1 or TRBD2 (6 bases each). The CDR3 is 14 amino acids. Germline V gives CDR1 LNHDA, CDR2 SQIVND (reference sequence). V lost 6 bases and J lost 4, with 12 bases in between. CDR3 protein: CASSPGAGTGELFF. CDR3 nucleotides: TGTGCCAGTAGCCCGGGGGCGGGCACCGGGGAGCTGTTTTTT. The variable domain in full, with the rest retrieved from reference TRBV19 and TRBJ2-2, is DGGITQSPKYLFRKEGQNVTLSCEQNLNHDAMYWYRQDPGQGLRLIYYSQIVNDFQKGDIAEGYSVSREKKESFPLTVTSAQKNPTAFYLCASSPGAGTGELFFGEGSRLTVL.

The table lists this clonotype with many counts. The genes are TRBV27 and TRBJ1-2, with D perhaps TRBD1 (5 bases). V lost 5 bases and J 3 bases, leaving 19 bases between the germline ends. The CDR3 has 16 residues. Germline V gene lookup returns CDR1 MNHEY and CDR2 SMNVEV (reference sequence). The CDR3 DNA sequence: TGTGCCAGCAGTCCCCGCCGAGGCAGGGTAGACTATGGCTACACCTTC. Protein: CASSPRRGRVDYGYTF.

This chain connects TRBV7-2 to TRBJ2-5; 10 bases are a match to TRBD2. The germline V gene has CDR1 SGHTA and CDR2 FQGNSA. The CDR3 sequence is 14 residues long. Trimming cost V 3 bases and J 6 bases; bases outside gene matches: 4. The CDR3 DNA sequence: TGTGCCAGCAGCTTGGCTAGCGGGGGACAGACCCAGTACTTC. This translates into CASSLASGGQTQYF.

Turning to this clonotype: Compared with germline, one end of the junction differs, possibly owing to a read error. V gene TRBV7-7 combines with J gene TRBJ2-1, with 8 bases that match TRBD2. The CDR3 extends over 12 amino acids. Germline-derived CDR1 and CDR2 are SSHAT and FNYEAQ (reference sequence). Here the CDR3 reads CASSLGGTSRFF. In nucleotides, the CDR3 is TGTGCTAGCAGCTTAGGAGGGACTAGTAGGTTCTTC.

This clonotype showed up many times. The chain has TRBV11-2 and TRBJ2-7; TRBD1 or TRBD2 may be the D gene (5 bases each). This CDR3 spans 13 amino acids. The V gene's germline CDR1 is SGHAT and CDR2 FQNNGV. The V and J ends lost 3 bases and 0 bases respectively, with 6 bases between them. The CDR3 region is CASSFGASYEQYF. The CDR3 DNA reads as TGTGCCAGCAGCTTCGGGGCCTCCTACGAGCAGTACTTC.

In this sample, this clonotype turned up a few times. This sequence joins TRBV6-2 or TRBV6-3 and TRBJ1-1, with D perhaps matching TRBD1 (6 bases). Germline V gene sequence: CDR1 MNHEY, CDR2 SVGEGT. The CDR3 spans 14 residues. V lost 6 bases and J lost 6, with 17 bases in between. The CDR3 bases are TGTGCCAGCAGCCTATCTGCGGGGGGCGCTGAAGCTTTCTTT. Residues: CASSLSAGGAEAFF.

The chain carries TRBV19 and TRBJ1-5, with D perhaps matching TRBD1 (6 bases). The V end was cut by 8 bases, the J end by 2 bases, with 16 bases between. Germline V gene data show CDR1 as LNHDA and CDR2 as SQIVND (reference sequence). This CDR3 has 15 amino acids. CDR3 in DNA: TGTGCCAGTCGTTCCAGGGCAGGGGGCAATCAGCCCCAGCATTTT. Encoded protein: CASRSRAGGNQPQHF.

Only a few counts were recorded for this clonotype. The V and J genes are TRBV11-2 and TRBJ1-4; D is ambiguous. The CDR3 sequence is 13 residues long. V was cut by 5 bases and J by 7 bases, with 11 bases left in between. Germline V lookup: CDR1 SGHAT, CDR2 FQNNGV. The CDR3 region has the DNA TGTGCCAGCAGCCCAATCTCGGGTGAAAAACTGTTTTTT. It encodes CASSPISGEKLFF. Full variable domain (remainder filled in from reference TRBV11-2 and TRBJ1-4): EAGVAQSPRYKIIEKRQSVAFWCNPISGHATLYWYQQILGQGPKLLIQFQNNGVVDDSQLPKDRFSAERLKGVDSTLKIQPAKLEDSAVYLCASSPISGEKLFFGSGTQLSVL.